This record covers a single TCR beta chain. The antigen remains undetermined. This entry comes from a study of T cell repertoires in aging, cancer and after chemotherapy. General study findings and limits: Untreated cancer patients had significantly lower blood TCR diversity than age-matched healthy donors. Across the chemotherapy interval, each cancer cohort showed higher median generation probability, suggesting thymic rebound. No conclusions about immunological memory after chemotherapy can be drawn from the repertoire data.

The template was genomic DNA from peripheral blood, not RNA. Rearranged V-D-J TRB sequences were amplified with a mixed TRB-A/B primer pool. TCRdb redid the calling of the multiplex PCR reads with MiXCR, one entry per CDR3 protein. This sample has over a thousand distinct CDR3 sequences, with 60% found just once. The V gene lost 2 bases and the J gene lost 0 bases, with 5 bases spanning the gap. In germline, CDR1 is MNHEY, CDR2 SVGAGI. The CDR3 consists of 15 residues. The rearrangement joins TRBV6-5 to TRBJ2-6; TRBD2 might be the D (5 bases). This receptor was identified in a human donor with a blood cancer. The sequenced sample was blood. CDR3 nucleotide sequence: TGTGCCAGCAGTTACCGGGGCTCTGGGGCCAACGTCCTGACTTTC. As protein: CASSYRGSGANVLTF.